These 28 T cell receptor beta chains were sequenced from one sample in a study of T cell clones after liver transplantation. Generated by immunoSEQ multiplex PCR, the TCRdb table keeps only in-frame clones and is missing some. The sample shows 7,000 to 8,000 clones, 75% to 90% of them seen only once. The sequenced sample was CD8+ T cells from blood, obtained before liver transplant. The receptors originated from a human donor who received a liver transplant.

This chain joins TRBV6-1 and TRBJ1-1; 8 bases are a match to TRBD1. The germline CDR1 and CDR2 sequences are MNHNS and SASEGT. The CDR3 consists of 15 residues. With V trimmed by 9 bases and J by 3 bases, 12 bases remained unmatched. CDR3 region: CASTSRGLVYTEAFF. CDR3 nucleotides: TGTGCCAGTACCTCCAGGGGGCTCGTGTACACTGAAGCTTTCTTT.

Note on this clone: The junction differs from germline at one of its ends, possibly a read error. V is TRBV19 and J is TRBJ2-7; the D gene is possibly TRBD1 (6 bases). This CDR3 is built from 14 residues. The germline CDR1 and CDR2 sequences are LNHDA and SQIVND (reference sequence). This CDR3 is CVSSIAQGSYEQYF. The CDR3 DNA is TGTGTCAGTAGTATCGCTCAGGGGTCCTACGAGCAGTACTTC.

The chain joins TRBV7-9 to TRBJ2-7; 7 nucleotides agree with TRBD1. With V trimmed by 3 bases and J by 3 bases, 8 bases remained unmatched. The CDR3 has 15 amino acids. The germline V gene has CDR1 SEHNR and CDR2 FQNEAQ (reference sequence). CDR3 amino acids: CASSLLTGRIYEQYF. In DNA, the CDR3 is TGTGCCAGCAGCTTGCTGACAGGGCGGATCTACGAGCAGTACTTC.

The V and J genes are TRBV9 and TRBJ2-1; possibly TRBD2 for D (7 bases). CDR3 size: 16 residues. From germline, CDR1 is SGDLS and CDR2 YYNGEE. The germline V and J ends were trimmed by 4 bases and 5 bases, with 19 bases remaining between them. In DNA, the CDR3 is TGTGCCAGCAGCCCCGGGGGGCAAGTTGGGAACAATGAGCAGTTCTTC. Amino acid sequence: CASSPGGQVGNNEQFF. The variable domain in full, with the rest retrieved from reference TRBV9 and TRBJ2-1, is DSGVTQTPKHLITATGQRVTLRCSPRSGDLSVYWYQQSLDQGLQFLIQYYNGEERAKGNILERFSAQQFPDLHSELNLSSLELGDSALYFCASSPGGQVGNNEQFFGPGTRLTVL.

This sequence joins TRBV4-1 and TRBJ2-7; 8 nucleotides align to TRBD1. The germline V gene has CDR1 MGHRA and CDR2 YSYEKL. V was clipped by 2 bases and J by 4 bases; unmatched bases: 4. This CDR3 is 14 amino acids long. CDR3 protein: CASSQMQGAYEQYF. Written as DNA, the CDR3 is TGCGCCAGCAGCCAAATGCAGGGGGCGTACGAGCAGTACTTC.

The genes are TRBV30 and TRBJ2-7, with 12 bases lining up with TRBD1. Trimming at V came to 0 bases and at J to 6 bases, leaving 6 bases not matched to a gene. The CDR3 loop spans 15 amino acids. Per the germline V gene, CDR1 is GTSNPN and CDR2 is SVGIG (reference sequence). In DNA, the CDR3 is TGTGCCTGGAGTGTACCGGGACAGGGGGCCCTCGAGCAGTACTTC. This translates into CAWSVPGQGALEQYF.

V gene TRBV6-1 combines with J gene TRBJ2-2, with 16 positions matching TRBD2. Germline loops: CDR1 MNHNS, CDR2 SASEGT. CDR3 length equals 18 residues. V dropped 3 bases and J dropped 6; count of bases not matched to a gene: 7. The CDR3 DNA is TGTGCCAGCAGTGAGGGACTAGCGGGGGGGTCGTGGTCCGGGGAGCTGTTTTTT. This encodes CASSEGLAGGSWSGELFF.

This clone is termed medium-sized. V usage is TRBV28 and J usage is TRBJ2-3; 12 positions match TRBD2. V lost 2 bases, J lost 2 bases, and 11 bases stayed unmatched. The CDR3 totals 19 residues. Germline V gene sequence: CDR1 MDHEN, CDR2 SYDVKM. CDR3 DNA sequence: TGTGCCAGCAGTTTAAGGCTAGCGGGGGGGATCTACTTCACAGATACGCAGTATTTT. This codes for CASSLRLAGGIYFTDTQYF.

This sequence joins TRBV27 and TRBJ2-7, with 7 bases aligning to TRBD2. The CDR3 has 12 amino acids. The V gene's germline CDR1 is MNHEY and CDR2 SMNVEV (reference sequence). V gave up 9 bases and J gave up 12 bases; unmatched junction bases: 14. The CDR3 sequence is CASTHPGEGAYF. CDR3 in DNA: TGTGCCAGTACTCACCCGGGGGAGGGCGCGTACTTC.

This sequence joins TRBV6-1 and TRBJ2-3; 8 nucleotides agree with TRBD2. Germline-derived CDR1 and CDR2 are MNHNS and SASEGT. The J segment lost 0 bases and the V segment lost 2 bases, leaving 28 bases of the junction unmatched. The CDR3 totals 24 residues. Written as DNA, the CDR3 is TGTGCCAGCAGTGAAAGTAACTGGGCGGTGCTCCCCAGGGCAGCGGGGGATAGCACAGATACGCAGTATTTT. As protein: CASSESNWAVLPRAAGDSTDTQYF.

This chain links TRBV19 with TRBJ2-7, with D perhaps matching TRBD1 (5 bases). V was clipped by 5 bases and J by 3 bases, with 14 bases between them. Germline loops: CDR1 LNHDA, CDR2 SQIVND (reference sequence). This CDR3 comprises 14 residues. For the CDR3, the DNA is TGTGCCAGTAGTGAAAGGGGTTCTTTCTACGAGCAGTACTTC. It is translated as CASSERGSFYEQYF. Filled out from reference TRBV19 and TRBJ2-7, the complete variable domain reads DGGITQSPKYLFRKEGQNVTLSCEQNLNHDAMYWYRQDPGQGLRLIYYSQIVNDFQKGDIAEGYSVSREKKESFPLTVTSAQKNPTAFYLCASSERGSFYEQYFGPGTRLTVT.

V gene TRBV4-1 combines with J gene TRBJ1-2, with TRBD1 identical over 11 bases. V lost 5 bases, J lost 5 bases, and 10 bases stayed unmatched. Germline CDR1 is MGHRA and CDR2 is YSYEKL. The CDR3 has 16 residues. The CDR3 coding sequence is TGCGCCAGCAGCTATCGGACAGGGGGCTTGGCGTATGGCTACACCTTC. Protein product: CASSYRTGGLAYGYTF.

This rearrangement joins TRBV28 to TRBJ2-7, with TRBD2 matching over 14 bases. Germline loops: CDR1 MDHEN, CDR2 SYDVKM. The CDR3 runs to 17 residues. The V segment lost 2 bases and the J segment 4 bases; nucleotides outside the gene matches: 7. This CDR3 is CASSLPGTSGGVYEQYF. CDR3 bases: TGTGCCAGCAGTTTACCCGGGACTAGCGGGGGAGTTTACGAGCAGTACTTC.

This chain joins TRBV27 and TRBJ1-2; D remains unclear. V was shortened by 5 bases and J by 4 bases, with 11 bases between the two germline ends. Germline V gene lookup returns CDR1 MNHEY and CDR2 SMNVEV (reference sequence). The CDR3 sequence is 13 residues long. In DNA, the CDR3 is TGTGCCAGCAGTCCCGGCACGGGCTATGGCTACACCTTC. This sequence encodes CASSPGTGYGYTF.

The chain links TRBV6-1 to TRBJ1-1; D remains unclear. Germline V CDR1 and CDR2: MNHNS, SASEGT. The CDR3 length is 13 residues. Trimming removed 2 bases from V and 7 bases from J, with 11 bases in between. CDR3 coding DNA: TGTGCCAGCAGTGAAACCGGGGTTGGTGAAGCTTTCTTT. Translated: CASSETGVGEAFF.

J is TRBJ1-4 and V is TRBV30, with 8 positions matching TRBD1. Germline assignment: CDR1 GTSNPN and CDR2 SVGIG (reference sequence). This CDR3 has 14 amino acids. After removal of 5 bases from V and 6 bases from J, the junction contained 8 bases not matched to a gene. CDR3: CAWGQGAWDEKLFF. The DNA for the CDR3 is TGTGCCTGGGGCCAGGGGGCCTGGGATGAAAAACTGTTTTTT.

V usage is TRBV5-1 and J usage is TRBJ2-3; tentative D call: TRBD2 (6 bases). The CDR3 is made up of 13 amino acids. CDR1 is SGHRS and CDR2 is YFSETQ in the germline V gene. V lost 5 bases and J lost 3, with 10 bases in between. DNA for the CDR3: TGCGCCAGCAGGGGACTCGGTACAGATACGCAGTATTTT. Protein: CASRGLGTDTQYF.

The chain links TRBV7-9 to TRBJ2-2; 7 nucleotides align to TRBD1. This CDR3 has 17 amino acids. The V gene's germline CDR1 is SEHNR and CDR2 FQNEAQ (reference sequence). Trimming cost V 3 bases and J 0 bases; bases outside gene matches: 7. In nucleotides, the CDR3 is TGTGCCAGCAGCTTTCAGGGGGTTGTATCGAACACCGGGGAGCTGTTTTTT. Encoded protein: CASSFQGVVSNTGELFF.

The J gene is TRBJ1-1, the V gene TRBV9, with 9 bases lining up with TRBD1. In germline, CDR1 is SGDLS, CDR2 YYNGEE. The CDR3 is made up of 15 amino acids. The J segment lost 2 bases and the V segment lost 4 bases, leaving 6 bases of the junction unmatched. CDR3 sequence: CASSPQGADNTEAFF. The CDR3 bases are TGTGCCAGCAGCCCACAGGGGGCGGACAACACTGAAGCTTTCTTT.

The CDR3 coding sequence is TGTGCCAGCAGCGTAGCCGTAAAACGACTAGCGGACACAGATACGCAGTATTTT. Protein: CASSVAVKRLADTDTQYF. V is TRBV9 and J is TRBJ2-3, with 9 bases aligning to TRBD2. Looked up from germline, CDR1 is SGDLS and CDR2 is YYNGEE. Trimming removed 0 bases from V and 2 bases from J; junction bases left unmatched: 10. This CDR3 has 18 residues.

The V and J genes are TRBV7-9 and TRBJ2-7; 7 positions agree with TRBD1. Per germline, CDR1 SEHNR and CDR2 FQNEAQ (reference sequence). V lost 0 bases and J lost 6; bases outside the gene matches: 5. The CDR3 length is 14 residues. CDR3 residues: CASSLAMTGPEQYF. For the CDR3, the DNA is TGTGCCAGCAGCTTAGCAATGACAGGGCCCGAGCAGTACTTC.

V usage is TRBV9 and J usage is TRBJ2-7, with D perhaps matching TRBD1 (6 bases). In germline, CDR1 is SGDLS, CDR2 YYNGEE. V lost 0 bases to trimming and J lost 5 bases, with 12 bases between them. The CDR3 consists of 14 residues. CDR3 sequence (DNA): TGTGCCAGCAGCGTAGGTCAGGGGATCCACGAGCAGTACTTC. This sequence encodes CASSVGQGIHEQYF. Filled out from reference TRBV9 and TRBJ2-7, the complete variable domain reads DSGVTQTPKHLITATGQRVTLRCSPRSGDLSVYWYQQSLDQGLQFLIQYYNGEERAKGNILERFSAQQFPDLHSELNLSSLELGDSALYFCASSVGQGIHEQYFGPGTRLTVT.

This chain connects TRBV7-3 to TRBJ1-3, with TRBD1 matching 8 bases. With 5 bases clipped from V and 2 bases from J, the junction kept 5 bases outside the gene matches. CDR3 length equals 15 residues. Germline loops: CDR1 SGHTA, CDR2 FQGTGA. The chain's CDR3 is CASSPTGAAGNTIYF. CDR3 coding DNA: TGTGCCAGCAGCCCGACAGGGGCCGCTGGAAACACCATATATTTT.

The genes are TRBV27 and TRBJ1-4, with TRBD1 matching 11 bases. The germline gives CDR1 MNHEY, CDR2 SMNVEV (reference sequence). The CDR3 has 13 residues. The V gene end was trimmed by 8 bases and the J gene end by 8 bases; junction bases not matched to a gene: 4. CDR3 loop: CASGGQGDEKLFF. The CDR3 DNA is TGTGCCAGCGGGGGACAGGGGGACGAAAAACTGTTTTTT.

The V call is TRBV27, the J call TRBJ2-7; 7 bases are a match to TRBD1. Germline V gives CDR1 MNHEY, CDR2 SMNVEV (reference sequence). This CDR3 region has 14 residues. V lost 6 bases, J lost 0 bases, and 5 bases stayed unmatched. The CDR3: CASSPGTASYEQYF. The CDR3 DNA is TGTGCCAGCAGCCCCGGGACAGCCTCCTACGAGCAGTACTTC.

By sample share, this clone is medium-sized. The chain employs TRBV28 and TRBJ2-7; D gene ambiguous. The ends were cut back, 2 bases at V and 0 bases at J, with 5 bases in the middle. Germline loops: CDR1 MDHEN, CDR2 SYDVKM. The CDR3 is 13 amino acids. CDR3 sequence: CASSLMASYEQYF. DNA of the CDR3: TGTGCCAGCAGTTTAATGGCCTCCTACGAGCAGTACTTC.

CDR3 amino acids: CASSYGTGAPSGANVLTF. The CDR3 coding sequence is TGTGCCAGCAGTTATGGGACAGGGGCCCCCTCTGGGGCCAACGTCCTGACTTTC. V gene TRBV28 combines with J gene TRBJ2-6; 10 nucleotides align to TRBD1. Germline V CDR1 and CDR2: MDHEN, SYDVKM. The CDR3 contains 18 residues. V lost 4 bases, J lost 0 bases, and 6 bases stayed unmatched. The variable domain in full, completed from reference TRBV28 and TRBJ2-6, reads DVKVTQSSRYLVKRTGEKVFLECVQDMDHENMFWYRQDPGLGLRLIYFSYDVKMKEKGDIPEGYSVSREKKERFSLILESASTNQTSMYLCASSYGTGAPSGANVLTFGAGSRLTVL.

The genes are TRBV27 and TRBJ1-4; D unresolved. Germline V gene lookup returns CDR1 MNHEY and CDR2 SMNVEV (reference sequence). V lost 1 base and J 4 bases, leaving 7 bases between the germline ends. The CDR3 has 14 residues. CDR3 DNA: TGTGCCAGCAGTTTATGGAACAGTAATGAAAAACTGTTTTTT. It specifies CASSLWNSNEKLFF. Full variable domain (outside the CDR3, taken from reference TRBV27 and TRBJ1-4): EAQVTQNPRYLITVTGKKLTVTCSQNMNHEYMSWYRQDPGLGLRQIYYSMNVEVTDKGDVPEGYKVSRKEKRNFPLILESPSPNQTSLYFCASSLWNSNEKLFFGSGTQLSVL.